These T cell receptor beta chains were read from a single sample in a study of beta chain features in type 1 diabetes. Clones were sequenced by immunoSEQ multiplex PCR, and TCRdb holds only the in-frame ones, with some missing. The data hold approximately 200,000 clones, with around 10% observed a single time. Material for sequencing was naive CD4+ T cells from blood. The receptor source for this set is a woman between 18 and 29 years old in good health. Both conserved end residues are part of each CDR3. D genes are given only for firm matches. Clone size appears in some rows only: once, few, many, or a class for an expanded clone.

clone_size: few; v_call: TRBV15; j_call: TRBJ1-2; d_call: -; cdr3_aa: CATSGPRDTDCTF; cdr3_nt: TGTGCCACCAGCGGCCCAAGGGACACGGACTGCACCTTC
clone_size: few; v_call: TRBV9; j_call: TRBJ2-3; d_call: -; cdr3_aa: CASSPRHALVTSDTQYF; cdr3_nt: TGTGCCAGCAGCCCCCGACACGCATTGGTCACGTCGGATACGCAGTATTTT
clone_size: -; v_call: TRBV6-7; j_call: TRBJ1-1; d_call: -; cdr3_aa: CASQPSRLQNTEAFF; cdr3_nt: TGTGCCAGCCAACCTTCGAGGCTACAGAACACTGAAGCTTTCTTT
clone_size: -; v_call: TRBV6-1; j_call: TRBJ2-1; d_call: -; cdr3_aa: CASSELALYNEQFF; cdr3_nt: TGTGCCAGCAGTGAACTAGCGCTCTACAATGAGCAGTTCTTC
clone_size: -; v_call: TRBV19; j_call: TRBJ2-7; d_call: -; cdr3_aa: CASRTGYRANEQYF; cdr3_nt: TGTGCCAGTAGGACCGGATACAGGGCTAATGAGCAGTACTTC
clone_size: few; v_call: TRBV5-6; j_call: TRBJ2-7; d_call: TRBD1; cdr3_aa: CASSLGGTGWYEQYF; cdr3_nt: TGTGCCAGCAGCCTAGGAGGGACAGGGTGGTACGAGCAGTACTTC
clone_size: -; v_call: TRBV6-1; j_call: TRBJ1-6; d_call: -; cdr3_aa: CASSEELSYNSPLHF; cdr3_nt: TGTGCCAGCAGTGAGGAGCTATCCTATAATTCACCCCTCCACTTT
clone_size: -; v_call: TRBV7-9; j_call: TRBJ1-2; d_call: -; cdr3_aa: CASSLEIENYGYTF; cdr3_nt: TGTGCCAGCAGCTTAGAGATAGAGAACTATGGCTACACCTTC
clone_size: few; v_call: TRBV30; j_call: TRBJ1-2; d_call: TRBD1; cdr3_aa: CAWSATGKRGYTF; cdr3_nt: TGTGCCTGGAGTGCGACAGGGAAGCGTGGCTACACCTTC
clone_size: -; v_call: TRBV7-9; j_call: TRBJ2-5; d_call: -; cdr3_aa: CASSKVHGGEETQYF; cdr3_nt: TGTGCCAGCAGCAAAGTACACGGGGGAGAGGAGACCCAGTACTTC
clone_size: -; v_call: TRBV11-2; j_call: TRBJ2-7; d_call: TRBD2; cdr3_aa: CASSTTSGRAYEQYF; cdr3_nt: TGTGCCAGCAGCACAACTAGCGGGAGGGCCTACGAGCAGTACTTC
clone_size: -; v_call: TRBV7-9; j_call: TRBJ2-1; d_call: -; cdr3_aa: CASHGDRPNEQFF; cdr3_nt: TGTGCCAGTCACGGGGATCGTCCTAATGAGCAGTTCTTC
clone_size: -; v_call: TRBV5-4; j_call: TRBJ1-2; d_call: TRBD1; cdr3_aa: CASSWLTGEGYTF; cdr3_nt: TGTGCCAGCAGCTGGCTGACAGGGGAGGGCTACACCTTC
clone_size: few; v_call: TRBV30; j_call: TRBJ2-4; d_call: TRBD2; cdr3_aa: CAWKAGERGNIQYF; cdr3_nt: TGTGCCTGGAAGGCGGGAGAGAGAGGAAACATTCAGTACTTC
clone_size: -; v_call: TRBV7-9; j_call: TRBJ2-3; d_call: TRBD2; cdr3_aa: CASSSPGLASDTQYF; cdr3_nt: TGTGCCAGCAGCTCGCCGGGACTAGCCTCGGATACGCAGTATTTT
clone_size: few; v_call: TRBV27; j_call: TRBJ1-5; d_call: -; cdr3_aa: CASSFGRDSNQPQHF; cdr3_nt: TGTGCCAGCAGTTTTGGACGGGATAGCAATCAGCCCCAGCATTTT
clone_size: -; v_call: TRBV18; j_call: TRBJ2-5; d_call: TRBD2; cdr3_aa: CASSPLAGDQETQYF; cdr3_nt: TGTGCCAGCTCACCACTAGCGGGAGACCAAGAGACCCAGTACTTC
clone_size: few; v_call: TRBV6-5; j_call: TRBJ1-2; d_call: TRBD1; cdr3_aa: CASSNLGQGVFHTF; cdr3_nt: TGTGCCAGCAGTAATCTCGGACAGGGGGTTTTTCACACCTTC
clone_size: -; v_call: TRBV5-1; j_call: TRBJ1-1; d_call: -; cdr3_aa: CASSLTQGTTEAFF; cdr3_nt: TGCGCCAGCAGCTTGACGCAGGGTACCACTGAAGCTTTCTTT
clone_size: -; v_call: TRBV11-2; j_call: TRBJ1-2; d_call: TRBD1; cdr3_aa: CASSLDTGGYGYTF; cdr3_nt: TGTGCCAGCAGCTTAGATACAGGGGGATATGGCTACACCTTC
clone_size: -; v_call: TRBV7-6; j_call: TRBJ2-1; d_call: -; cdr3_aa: CASSLAPVANEQFF; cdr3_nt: TGTGCCAGCAGCTTAGCCCCAGTCGCCAATGAGCAGTTCTTC
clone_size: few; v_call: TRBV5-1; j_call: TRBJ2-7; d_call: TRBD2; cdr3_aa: CASSLAGASYEQYF; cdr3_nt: TGCGCCAGCAGCTTAGCGGGAGCCTCCTACGAGCAGTACTTC